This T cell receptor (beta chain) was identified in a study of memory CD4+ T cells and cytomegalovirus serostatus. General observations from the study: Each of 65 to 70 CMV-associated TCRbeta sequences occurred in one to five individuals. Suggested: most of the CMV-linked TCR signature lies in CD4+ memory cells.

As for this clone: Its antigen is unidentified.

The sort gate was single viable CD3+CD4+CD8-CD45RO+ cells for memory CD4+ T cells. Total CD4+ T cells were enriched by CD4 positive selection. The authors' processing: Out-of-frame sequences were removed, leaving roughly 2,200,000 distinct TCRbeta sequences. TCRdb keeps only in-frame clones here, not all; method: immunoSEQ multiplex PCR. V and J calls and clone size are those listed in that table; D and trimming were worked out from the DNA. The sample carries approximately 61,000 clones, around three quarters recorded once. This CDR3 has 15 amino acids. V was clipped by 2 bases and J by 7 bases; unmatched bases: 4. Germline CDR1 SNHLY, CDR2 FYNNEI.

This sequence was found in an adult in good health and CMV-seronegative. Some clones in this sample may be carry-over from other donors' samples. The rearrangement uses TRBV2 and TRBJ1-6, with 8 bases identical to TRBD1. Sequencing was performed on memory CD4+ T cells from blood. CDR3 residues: CASSEQGAENSPLHF. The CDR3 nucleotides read TGTGCCAGCAGTGAACAGGGGGCTGAGAATTCACCCCTCCACTTT.